This T cell receptor (beta chain) was observed in a study of spatial heterogeneity in lung cancer. Turning to the study itself: Consistently, beta-chain sequences turned up in larger numbers than alpha-chain sequences did.

Stated time point: sample taken at primary tumor resection. Material for sequencing was whole RNA from tumor, nontumor lung or frozen PBMC, left unsorted. Samples were obtained from more than 70 donors, all untreated early-stage non-small cell lung cancer patients. This clonotype was seen at least ten times. The antigen is not known. One entry per CDR3 protein, called by TCRdb with MiXCR from the 5' RACE reads. The repertoire holds about 17,000 distinct CDR3 sequences, over 15% seen once, with over 11% in the top ten. With 6 bases removed from V and 1 base from J, the gap between germline ends came to 18 bases. There are 17 residues in the CDR3. The V gene's germline CDR1 is MNHEY and CDR2 SVGAGI. Study results and caveats: Resection blood, more than follow-up blood, showed ubiquitous expanded tumor TCRs.

The sequencing here drew on PBMCs, taken at surgery. The chain has TRBV6-5 and TRBJ2-2; D is undetermined. The TCR originated in a male donor with early-stage non-small cell lung cancer. CDR3: CASSLTTPFLNTGELFF. The DNA of the CDR3 is TGTGCCAGCAGCCTTACGACCCCTTTCCTGAACACCGGGGAGCTGTTTTTT.